This T cell receptor (beta chain) was observed in a study of early T cells in non-severe SARS-CoV-2 infection. The CDR3 covers 16 residues. Germline loops: CDR1 SGHVS, CDR2 FQNEAQ. Trimming removed 2 bases from V and 8 bases from J, with 21 bases in between. In TCRdb, the 5' RACE reads were re-called with MiXCR into one record per CDR3 protein. The repertoire consists of roughly 70,000 distinct CDR3 sequences, with 15% to 20% occurring once and the leading ten covering approximately 8.4%. The receptor comes from an adult who was a healthcare worker with PCR-confirmed SARS-CoV-2 infection or an uninfected control (not recorded which). The chain joins TRBV7-8 to TRBJ1-1; D unresolved. Sequencing was performed on whole blood, taken at baseline. CDR3 sequence reads: CASSLSVVARATEAFF. The DNA of the CDR3 is TGTGCCAGCAGCTTATCTGTCGTCGCGAGGGCGACCGAAGCTTTCTTT. Drawing the rest from reference TRBV7-8 and TRBJ1-1, the complete variable domain is GAGVSQSPRYKVAKRGQDVALRCDPISGHVSLFWYQQALGQGPEFLTYFQNEAQLDKSGLPSDRFFAERPEGSVSTLKIQRTQQEDSAVYLCASSLSVVARATEAFFGQGTRLTVV.